A selection of T cell receptor beta chains follows, all from one sample in a study of shared clonotypes between healthy human individuals. Method: immunoSEQ multiplex PCR; TCRdb's copy keeps in-frame clones and lacks some. The sample lists about 340,000 clones, more than 60% occurring once. The specimen was memory CD4+ T cells sorted from blood. The receptors stem from a man aged 25 to 45 in good health. Both conserved end residues are trimmed from each CDR3. Fields, in order: CDR3 protein, V gene, J gene.

CDR3aa: ASSPGQLGANVLT; v_gene: TRBV6-4; j_gene: TRBJ2-6
CDR3aa: ASSGQLISEQY; v_gene: TRBV14; j_gene: TRBJ2-7
CDR3aa: SVLQGKTSTDTQY; v_gene: TRBV29-1; j_gene: TRBJ2-3
CDR3aa: ATRDSSYEQY; v_gene: TRBV10-3; j_gene: TRBJ2-7
CDR3aa: ASRRTGSRAF; v_gene: TRBV6-5; j_gene: TRBJ1-1
CDR3aa: ASSLAGVGEQY; v_gene: TRBV7-9; j_gene: TRBJ2-7
CDR3aa: ASSQETGTGTNEQF; v_gene: TRBV4-2; j_gene: TRBJ2-1
CDR3aa: ASSATSGSSTDTQY; v_gene: TRBV9; j_gene: TRBJ2-3
CDR3aa: ASRDRWEDTEAF; v_gene: TRBV7-2; j_gene: TRBJ1-1
CDR3aa: ASSQRTQETQY; v_gene: TRBV7-8; j_gene: TRBJ2-5
CDR3aa: ASSLAENTGELF; v_gene: TRBV7-9; j_gene: TRBJ2-2
CDR3aa: ASSESLGRLPSGYT; v_gene: TRBV10-2; j_gene: TRBJ1-2
CDR3aa: ASSYSRETQY; v_gene: TRBV6-6; j_gene: TRBJ2-5
CDR3aa: AIRSGGAKETQY; v_gene: TRBV10-3; j_gene: TRBJ2-5
CDR3aa: ASSPSSSYEQY; v_gene: TRBV18; j_gene: TRBJ2-7
CDR3aa: ASSLAPGSGNTIY; v_gene: TRBV7-8; j_gene: TRBJ1-3
CDR3aa: ASSQGLDQPQH; v_gene: TRBV14; j_gene: TRBJ1-5
CDR3aa: ASSSRAGTTGELF; v_gene: TRBV6-5; j_gene: TRBJ2-2
CDR3aa: ASSLGQGNEKLF; v_gene: TRBV7-6; j_gene: TRBJ1-4
CDR3aa: ASSLGTGEETQY; v_gene: TRBV5-1; j_gene: TRBJ2-5
CDR3aa: ATTNTGELF; v_gene: TRBV2; j_gene: TRBJ2-2
CDR3aa: ASRTSHEQF; v_gene: TRBV6-1; j_gene: TRBJ2-1
CDR3aa: ASSLAFSAGELF; v_gene: TRBV7-9; j_gene: TRBJ2-2
CDR3aa: ASSDAGVSTDTQY; v_gene: TRBV6-1; j_gene: TRBJ2-3
CDR3aa: ASSSFAYSYNEQF; v_gene: TRBV28; j_gene: TRBJ2-1
CDR3aa: ASNSVRTSHQPQH; v_gene: TRBV19; j_gene: TRBJ1-5
CDR3aa: ASSASRGYEQY; v_gene: TRBV2; j_gene: TRBJ2-7
CDR3aa: ASAGSGLAGTFSYEQY; v_gene: TRBV28; j_gene: TRBJ2-7
CDR3aa: SGYIGRDYGYT; v_gene: TRBV29-1; j_gene: TRBJ1-2
CDR3aa: ARAGTNNYEQY; v_gene: TRBV10-1; j_gene: TRBJ2-7
CDR3aa: ASRAGTGDEKLF; v_gene: TRBV2; j_gene: TRBJ1-4
CDR3aa: ASSYAKNTEAF; v_gene: TRBV6-5; j_gene: TRBJ1-1
CDR3aa: ASSFFRTSGGSSYEQY; v_gene: TRBV7-9; j_gene: TRBJ2-7
CDR3aa: ASSQNRATNEKLF; v_gene: TRBV14; j_gene: TRBJ1-4
CDR3aa: AVMKRYYGYT; v_gene: TRBV28; j_gene: TRBJ1-2
CDR3aa: ASCAGQGYGYT; v_gene: TRBV19; j_gene: TRBJ1-2
CDR3aa: ASGAGQGSETQY; v_gene: TRBV12-5; j_gene: TRBJ2-5
CDR3aa: ASSLATAPDTQY; v_gene: TRBV5-1; j_gene: TRBJ2-3
CDR3aa: ASSLWGRGDTEAF; v_gene: TRBV7-8; j_gene: TRBJ1-1
CDR3aa: ASSLSLGSDTQY; v_gene: TRBV19; j_gene: TRBJ2-3